The next 18 T cell receptor beta chains were all read from a single sample in a study of blood T cell repertoires in COVID-19. TCRdb's table, derived via immunoSEQ multiplex PCR, lists solely in-frame clones and lacks some. Of under 85,000 clones in the sample, roughly four fifths were seen once. The source material was peripheral blood. The receptors come from a human donor in a cohort sampled during active COVID-19.

The V and J genes are TRBV2 and TRBJ2-7, with TRBD2 matching over 7 bases. There are 14 residues in the CDR3. V lost 7 bases, J lost 0 bases, and 6 bases stayed unmatched. Germline V gene lookup returns CDR1 SNHLY and CDR2 FYNNEI. DNA of the CDR3: TGTGCCAGCACGGGGGGACTACCCTCCTACGAGCAGTACTTC. Amino acid sequence: CASTGGLPSYEQYF. Together with reference TRBV2 and TRBJ2-7, the CDR3 gives the full variable domain: EPEVTQTPSHQVTQMGQEVILRCVPISNHLYFYWYRQILGQKVEFLVSFYNNEISEKSEIFDDQFSVERPDGSNFTLKIRSTKLEDSAMYFCASTGGLPSYEQYFGPGTRLTVT.

J is TRBJ2-2 and V is TRBV3-1 (or the pseudogene TRBV3-2); TRBD2 matches at 11 bases. The V segment lost 4 bases and the J segment 3 bases; nucleotides outside the gene matches: 13. The CDR3 totals 19 residues. Germline V gives CDR1 LGHDT, CDR2 YNNKEL (reference sequence). CDR3 protein: CASSRPLLLAGADTGELFF. The CDR3 DNA follows: TGTGCCAGCAGCCGTCCCCTATTACTAGCGGGGGCCGACACCGGGGAGCTGTTTTTT.

The chain couples TRBV25-1 to TRBJ1-2; tentative D call: TRBD1 (6 bases). With 0 bases removed from V and 5 bases from J, the gap between germline ends came to 13 bases. There are 15 residues in the CDR3. Germline CDR1 reads MGHDK; CDR2 reads SYGVNS. DNA for the CDR3: TGTGCCAGCAGTGAATATTGGGGGCAGTGGTATGGCTACACCTTC. This sequence encodes CASSEYWGQWYGYTF.

The gene calls are TRBV12-3 or TRBV12-4 and TRBJ1-3; 8 bases map to TRBD1. Losses at the gene ends were 6 bases for V and 2 bases for J; bases not matched to a gene: 0. This CDR3 region has 13 residues. This CDR3 is CASRTGAGNTIYF. Written as DNA, the CDR3 is TGTGCCAGCAGGACAGGGGCTGGAAACACCATATATTTT.

The CDR3 DNA reads TGCGCCAGCAGCTTGGATCCGGGAACGTCGGGGTCTCGGGGCTACACCTTC. Amino acids: CASSLDPGTSGSRGYTF. The rearrangement joins TRBV5-1 to TRBJ1-2, with D unclear. CDR1 SGHRS and CDR2 YFSETQ come from the germline V gene. This CDR3 has 17 residues. V was pared by 0 bases and J by 8 bases, with 23 bases between.

About this clone itself: Relative to the germline gene, one junction end is altered; a read error may explain this. V and J are TRBV20-1 and TRBJ1-1, with D possibly matching TRBD1 (5 bases). CDR3 length: 15 amino acids. The germline gives CDR1 DFQATT, CDR2 SNEGSKA (reference sequence). CDR3 nucleotide sequence: TGCAGTCCTAGTCCGCAGAACGCAGGGTACACTGAAGCTTTCTTT. Amino acid sequence: CSPSPQNAGYTEAFF.

This clone occurred once. The J gene is TRBJ1-1, the V gene TRBV3-1 (or the pseudogene TRBV3-2), with TRBD1 identical over 7 bases. The CDR3 runs 17 residues. Germline-derived CDR1 and CDR2 are LGHDT and YNNKEL (reference sequence). V shed 7 bases and J 1 base; nucleotides not matched to a gene: 15. The CDR3 is CASTEGLTGAGNTEAFF. CDR3 in DNA: TGTGCCAGCACCGAAGGACTTACAGGGGCGGGGAACACTGAAGCTTTCTTT.

The sample holds one count of this clone. J is TRBJ2-3 and V is TRBV10-3, with D possibly being TRBD1 (6 bases). Trimming pared 2 bases from V and 2 bases from J, leaving 11 bases between. This CDR3 is built from 15 residues. Germline V gives CDR1 ENHRY, CDR2 SYGVKD. The CDR3 nucleotides are TGTGCCATCAGTGAGCGCCAGGGGAACACAGATACGCAGTATTTT. Protein product: CAISERQGNTDTQYF.

This chain links TRBV5-1 with TRBJ2-3; TRBD2 matches 8 bases. The germline CDR1 and CDR2 sequences are SGHRS and YFSETQ. The ends lost 1 base at V and 7 bases at J; junction bases unmatched: 11. The CDR3 spans 16 residues. The CDR3 coding sequence is TGCGCCAGCAGCTTGTCTTACGGGACTAGAATAAATACGCAGTATTTT. This encodes CASSLSYGTRINTQYF.

The V call is TRBV24-1, the J call TRBJ2-2; 10 positions agree with TRBD1. CDR3 size: 16 residues. Germline V gene sequence: CDR1 KGHDR, CDR2 SFDVKD. The V and J ends lost 5 bases and 4 bases, in that order; junction bases with no gene match: 6. Here the CDR3 reads CATSGARDRGTGELFF. CDR3 DNA sequence: TGTGCCACCAGTGGGGCGCGGGACAGGGGCACCGGGGAGCTGTTTTTT.

The chain links TRBV28 to TRBJ1-3; 7 bases are a match to TRBD1. With 6 bases clipped from V and 6 bases from J, the junction kept 2 bases outside the gene matches. This CDR3 spans 12 amino acids. CDR1 MDHEN and CDR2 SYDVKM come from the germline V gene. CDR3 DNA sequence: TGTGCCAGCAGACAGGGGCAAAACACCATATATTTT. Translating it yields CASRQGQNTIYF.

The chain uses TRBV3-1 (or the pseudogene TRBV3-2) and TRBJ2-2, with TRBD2 matching over 9 bases. The CDR3 runs 17 residues. V gave up 2 bases and J gave up 3 bases; unmatched junction bases: 7. Germline CDR1 and CDR2: LGHDT and YNNKEL (reference sequence). The CDR3 reads CASSQPGLAPDTGELFF. In DNA, the CDR3 is TGTGCCAGCAGCCAACCAGGACTAGCGCCGGACACCGGGGAGCTGTTTTTT.

The chain joins TRBV7-9 to TRBJ2-1, with 7 bases identical to TRBD1. The germline V gene encodes CDR1 SEHNR and CDR2 FQNEAQ (reference sequence). With 5 bases clipped from V and 6 bases from J, the junction kept 7 bases outside the gene matches. The CDR3 is 14 amino acids. The CDR3 reads CASSRPGQFNEQFF. The CDR3, as DNA: TGTGCCAGCAGCAGACCGGGACAGTTCAATGAGCAGTTCTTC.

The chain couples TRBV3-1 (or the pseudogene TRBV3-2) to TRBJ2-1; tentatively, D is TRBD1 (5 bases). The V end lost 6 bases, the J end lost 0 bases, and 9 bases lay between the germline ends. Germline V gene sequence: CDR1 LGHDT, CDR2 YNNKEL (reference sequence). The length of the CDR3 is 14 residues. The CDR3 region is CASSRGSSYNEQFF. For the CDR3, the DNA is TGTGCCAGCAGTAGGGGTAGCTCCTACAATGAGCAGTTCTTC.

The chain couples TRBV9 to TRBJ1-1; no reliable D call. Germline-derived CDR1 and CDR2 are SGDLS and YYNGEE. V lost 3 bases, J lost 3 bases, and 9 bases lay in between. The CDR3 spans 13 residues. Here the CDR3 DNA reads TGTGCCAGCAGCGCCGGAGCATACACTGAAGCTTTCTTT. Protein: CASSAGAYTEAFF.

The J gene is TRBJ2-6, the V gene TRBV6-5; perhaps TRBD1 as D (6 bases). V shed 6 bases and J shed 1 base, with 7 bases lying between them. The CDR3 contains 14 residues. The germline V gene encodes CDR1 MNHEY and CDR2 SVGAGI. As DNA, the CDR3 is TGTGCCAGCAGGACAGGTTCTGGGGCCAACGTCCTGACTTTC. Translating gives CASRTGSGANVLTF.

This chain links TRBV18 with TRBJ2-6, with D perhaps TRBD1 (5 bases). Germline V gene data show CDR1 as KGHSH and CDR2 as LQKENI. CDR3 length equals 15 residues. V was shortened by 3 bases and J by 1 base, with 7 bases between the two germline ends. CDR3 in DNA: TGTGCCAGCTCACCCCAGGGATCTGGGGCCAACGTCCTGACTTTC. This translates into CASSPQGSGANVLTF.

The chain links TRBV18 to TRBJ1-2; 10 nucleotides agree with TRBD1. The CDR3 length is 13 residues. Germline V lookup: CDR1 KGHSH, CDR2 LQKENI. With V trimmed by 6 bases and J by 7 bases, 5 bases remained unmatched. CDR3 region: CASSGQGLSGYTF. In nucleotides, the CDR3 is TGTGCCAGCTCGGGACAGGGGTTGAGTGGCTACACCTTC. Full variable domain (remainder filled in from reference TRBV18 and TRBJ1-2): NAGVMQNPRHLVRRRGQEARLRCSPMKGHSHVYWYRQLPEEGLKFMVYLQKENIIDESGMPKERFSAEFPKEGPSILRIQQVVRGDSAAYFCASSGQGLSGYTFGSGTRLTVV.